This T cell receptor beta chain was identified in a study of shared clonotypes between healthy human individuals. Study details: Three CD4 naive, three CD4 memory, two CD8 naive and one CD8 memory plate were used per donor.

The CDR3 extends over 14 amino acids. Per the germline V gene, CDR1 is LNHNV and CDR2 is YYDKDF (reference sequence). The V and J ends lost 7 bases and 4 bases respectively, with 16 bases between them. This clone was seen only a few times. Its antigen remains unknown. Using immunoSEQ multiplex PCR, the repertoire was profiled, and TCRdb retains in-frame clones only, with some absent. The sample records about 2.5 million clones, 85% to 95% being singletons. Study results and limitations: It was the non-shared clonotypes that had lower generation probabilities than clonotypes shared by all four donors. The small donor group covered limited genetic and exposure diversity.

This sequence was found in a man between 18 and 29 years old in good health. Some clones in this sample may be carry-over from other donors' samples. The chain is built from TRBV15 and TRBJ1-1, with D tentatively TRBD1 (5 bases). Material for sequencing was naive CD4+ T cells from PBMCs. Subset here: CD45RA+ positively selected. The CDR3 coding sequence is TGTGCCACCACAGCAGCCTCAGGGAGCACTGAAGCTTTCTTT. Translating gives CATTAASGSTEAFF. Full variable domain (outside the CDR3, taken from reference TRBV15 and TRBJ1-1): DAMVIQNPRYQVTQFGKPVTLSCSQTLNHNVMYWYQQKSSQAPKLLFHYYDKDFNNEADTPDNFQSRRPNTSFCFLDIRSPGLGDTAMYLCATTAASGSTEAFFGQGTRLTVV.